Listed below are T cell receptor beta chains from one sample, sequenced in a study of blood T cells in healthy people across ages. TCRdb passed the 5' RACE reads through MiXCR, listing each CDR3 protein once. The sample carries about 1.4 million distinct CDR3 sequences, around 55% recorded once. Sequencing was done on a sample of blood. The source is a man aged 18 to 35 in good health. Both conserved end residues are part of each CDR3. A D gene is named only where the DNA matches it firmly. Rows give clone size only sometimes, using once, few, many, or a class for an expanded clone.

v_gene,j_gene,abundance,d_gene,CDR3aa,CDR3nt
TRBV19,TRBJ2-7,.,TRBD1,CASSEWDRGHYEQYF,TGTGCCAGTAGTGAGTGGGACAGGGGCCACTACGAGCAGTACTTC
TRBV7-9,TRBJ1-3,.,.,CASRDSASGNTIYF,TGTGCCAGCAGGGACAGTGCCTCTGGAAACACCATATATTTT
TRBV7-2,TRBJ1-6,.,.,CASSPVGNSPLHF,TGTGCCAGCAGCCCGGTCGGGAATTCACCCCTCCACTTT
TRBV12-3/TRBV12-4,TRBJ2-2,.,.,CASSYLEELFF,TGTGCCAGCAGTTACCTGGAGGAGCTGTTTTTT
TRBV7-9,TRBJ2-3,.,TRBD2,CASYLGGSTDTQYF,TGTGCCTCCTATCTCGGGGGGAGCACAGATACGCAGTATTTT
TRBV20-1,TRBJ2-1,few,TRBD2,CSARSTSGRDEQFF,TGCAGTGCTAGATCGACTAGCGGGAGAGATGAGCAGTTCTTC
TRBV29-1,TRBJ2-3,.,TRBD1,CSDRQGTTDTQYF,TGCAGCGATAGACAGGGAACCACAGATACGCAGTATTTT
TRBV29-1,TRBJ1-5,.,TRBD1,CSVDGIGGQKRVITQPQHF,TGCAGCGTTGATGGTATTGGGGGACAGAAAAGAGTAATCACTCAGCCCCAGCATTTT
TRBV12-3/TRBV12-4,TRBJ2-7,few,.,CASTVTGEQYF,TGTGCCAGCACTGTCACTGGCGAGCAGTACTTC
TRBV11-3,TRBJ1-1,.,TRBD1,CASSPRTGPGAEAFF,TGTGCCAGCAGCCCGCGGACAGGGCCTGGGGCTGAAGCTTTCTTT
TRBV7-2,TRBJ2-7,.,TRBD1,CASSGTGETYEQYF,TGTGCCAGCAGCGGGACAGGGGAAACCTACGAGCAGTACTTC
TRBV6-2/TRBV6-3,TRBJ1-1,few,.,CASRWGANTEAFF,TGTGCCAGCAGGTGGGGCGCGAACACTGAAGCTTTCTTT
TRBV4-3,TRBJ2-1,.,.,CASSQEGVVNYNEQFF,TGCGCCAGCAGCCAAGAGGGGGTGGTAAACTACAATGAGCAGTTCTTC
TRBV7-2,TRBJ2-7,once,.,CASSLESGINEQYF,TGTGCCAGCAGCTTAGAGTCCGGGATCAATGAGCAGTACTTC
TRBV20-1,TRBJ2-3,.,.,CSAEKQSTDTQYF,TGCAGTGCCGAGAAACAGAGCACAGATACGCAGTATTTT
TRBV5-6,TRBJ2-1,few,TRBD2,CASTGLAGAISQISNEQFF,TGTGCCAGCACCGGACTAGCGGGAGCGATTTCCCAAATTAGCAATGAGCAGTTCTTC
TRBV29-1,TRBJ1-2,.,.,CSVDDKGDYGYTF,TGCAGCGTTGACGATAAGGGAGACTATGGCTACACCTTC
TRBV7-9,TRBJ1-1,.,TRBD1,CASSRTGGTNTEAFF,TGTGCCAGCAGCCGGACAGGGGGGACGAACACTGAAGCTTTCTTT
TRBV11-2,TRBJ1-6,.,.,CASSRQRSSYNSPLHF,TGTGCCAGCAGCCGACAGAGGAGCTCCTATAATTCACCCCTCCACTTT
TRBV5-1,TRBJ2-3,.,TRBD1,CASQQTGKSTDTQYF,TGCGCCAGCCAGCAGACAGGGAAGAGCACAGATACGCAGTATTTT
TRBV28,TRBJ2-5,.,TRBD2,CASSSWTSGGAPQETQYF,TGTGCCAGCAGTTCCTGGACTAGCGGGGGGGCCCCACAAGAGACCCAGTACTTC
TRBV6-2/TRBV6-3,TRBJ2-4,.,.,CASSYSGQSLAKNIQYF,TGTGCCAGCAGTTATTCCGGACAGAGCCTAGCCAAAAACATTCAGTACTTC
TRBV7-8,TRBJ2-7,few,.,CASSLITGQASYEQYF,TGTGCCAGCAGCTTAATAACCGGGCAGGCCTCCTACGAGCAGTACTTC
TRBV25-1,TRBJ2-7,.,.,CASSIGLVSYNEQYF,TGTGCCAGCAGTATAGGCCTAGTCTCCTACAATGAGCAGTACTTC
TRBV6-2/TRBV6-3,TRBJ1-2,.,.,CASSSGLPLNYGYTF,TGTGCCAGCAGTTCGGGCCTACCATTAAACTATGGCTACACCTTC
TRBV7-2,TRBJ1-4,.,.,CATQRQVNEKLFF,TGTGCCACGCAGAGACAGGTTAATGAAAAACTGTTTTTT
TRBV7-2,TRBJ1-1,.,.,CASSLAPRGSGKDTEAFF,TGTGCCAGCAGCTTAGCTCCTAGGGGTTCAGGGAAAGACACTGAAGCTTTCTTT
TRBV29-1,TRBJ1-2,.,.,CSGVGQDSYNYGYTF,TGCAGCGGAGTCGGGCAGGACAGTTATAACTATGGCTACACCTTC
TRBV27,TRBJ1-6,.,.,CAVRGPYNSPLHF,TGTGCCGTGAGGGGTCCCTATAATTCACCCCTCCACTTT
TRBV5-1,TRBJ2-3,.,.,CASSTGRDYGDTQYF,TGCGCCAGTAGCACTGGGAGAGATTACGGAGATACGCAGTATTTT
TRBV29-1,TRBJ2-1,.,TRBD1,CSVDGTGPYNERFF,TGCAGCGTTGACGGGACAGGGCCCTACAATGAGCGGTTCTTC
TRBV7-6,TRBJ2-7,few,TRBD1,CASSAGGQGSYEQYF,TGTGCCAGCAGCGCAGGGGGACAGGGATCCTACGAGCAGTACTTC
TRBV27,TRBJ1-5,.,.,CASSQGPSNQPQHF,TGTGCCAGCAGCCAGGGACCGAGCAATCAGCCCCAGCATTTT
TRBV7-2,TRBJ2-7,.,.,CASSLWGNHEQYF,TGTGCCAGCAGCTTATGGGGGAACCACGAGCAGTACTTC
TRBV12-3/TRBV12-4,TRBJ1-5,.,.,CASSLEVGGAPDQPQHF,TGTGCCAGCAGTTTAGAGGTAGGGGGGGCGCCGGATCAGCCCCAGCATTTT
TRBV3-1,TRBJ2-1,.,.,CASSQHAPRPLLGEQFF,TGTGCCAGCAGCCAACACGCACCAAGGCCGCTCCTAGGTGAGCAGTTCTTC
TRBV20-1,TRBJ2-1,.,.,CSAKARWGPYNEQFF,TGCAGTGCTAAGGCCCGGTGGGGCCCCTACAATGAGCAGTTCTTC
TRBV20-1,TRBJ2-3,.,TRBD1,CSARGPNQGDHTQYF,TGCAGTGCTAGAGGCCCGAATCAGGGGGATCATACGCAGTATTTT
TRBV20-1,TRBJ2-7,few,.,CSASGVEQYF,TGCAGTGCTAGCGGGGTCGAGCAGTACTTC
TRBV4-3,TRBJ2-7,.,.,CASSQDYPGYNEQYF,TGCGCCAGCAGCCAAGACTATCCGGGTTACAATGAGCAGTACTTC
TRBV4-1,TRBJ2-3,.,TRBD2,CASSQGGTSGMDTQYF,TGCGCCAGCAGCCAAGGGGGGACTAGCGGGATGGATACGCAGTATTTT
TRBV7-8,TRBJ1-2,once,.,CASRTGPDGYGYTF,TGTGCCAGCCGGACCGGTCCTGACGGCTATGGCTACACCTTC
TRBV27,TRBJ2-7,.,TRBD1,CASSSTPVRTGSYEQYF,TGTGCCAGCAGTTCTACCCCCGTCCGGACAGGAAGCTACGAGCAGTACTTC
TRBV9,TRBJ2-3,.,TRBD2,CASSVSGRIDTQYF,TGTGCCAGCAGCGTTAGCGGGAGGATAGATACGCAGTATTTT
TRBV20-1,TRBJ1-2,few,TRBD1,CSATIRTGPLQYGYTF,TGCAGTGCTACGATAAGGACAGGTCCGCTCCAATATGGCTACACCTTC
TRBV27,TRBJ2-3,.,.,CATTSPGNTDTQYF,TGTGCCACCACAAGCCCGGGTAACACAGATACGCAGTATTTT
TRBV5-1,TRBJ2-7,.,.,CASSFSFRETAYEQYF,TGCGCCAGCAGCTTCTCTTTCCGGGAAACGGCCTACGAGCAGTACTTC
TRBV15,TRBJ2-1,few,.,CATSRAASSYNEQFF,TGTGCCACCAGCAGAGCTGCAAGCTCCTACAATGAGCAGTTCTTC
TRBV6-2/TRBV6-3,TRBJ1-5,once,TRBD1,CASSPTPAIGQGAGNQPQHF,TGTGCCAGCAGTCCTACGCCGGCGATCGGACAGGGGGCTGGGAATCAGCCCCAGCATTTT
TRBV10-3,TRBJ1-1,.,.,CAISETYRSAFF,TGTGCCATCAGTGAGACCTACCGGAGCGCTTTCTTT
TRBV11-2,TRBJ2-3,many,.,CASSSTGTSTDTQYF,TGTGCCAGCAGCTCCACCGGGACTAGCACAGATACGCAGTATTTT
TRBV27,TRBJ2-1,.,TRBD2,CASSSVGGNEQFF,TGTGCCAGCAGTTCCGTGGGAGGGAATGAGCAGTTCTTC
TRBV6-1,TRBJ2-5,.,.,CASSGENQETQYF,TGTGCCAGCAGTGGGGAGAACCAAGAGACCCAGTACTTC
TRBV4-3,TRBJ2-7,.,.,CASSQDAGTSYEQYF,TGCGCCAGCAGCCAAGATGCGGGGACCTCCTACGAGCAGTACTTC
TRBV9,TRBJ1-2,.,TRBD1,CASSVVDRGYGYTF,TGTGCCAGCAGCGTTGTCGACAGGGGGTATGGCTACACCTTC